These 3 T cell receptor beta chains originate from one sample sequenced in a study of multiple sclerosis patients with progressive multifocal leukoencephalopathy. The assay was immunoSEQ multiplex PCR, and TCRdb's table has in-frame clones only and misses some. The sample has about 30,000 clones, around nine tenths seen once. As to time point: roughly 6 months of natalizumab therapy. Sample: PBMCs, taken from a patient treated with natalizumab. All receptors come from a human donor with multiple sclerosis.

This chain uses TRBV28 with TRBJ1-3; D unclear. Trimming took off 6 bases at V and 4 bases at J, with 4 bases between the two ends. Germline CDR1 MDHEN, CDR2 SYDVKM. This CDR3 has 11 amino acids. The CDR3 DNA reads as TGTGCCAGCAGAAGGGGAAACACCATATATTTT. Protein: CASRRGNTIYF.

A remark on this clone: Relative to the germline gene, one junction end is altered; a read error may explain this. This chain joins TRBV7-7 and TRBJ2-1; D is unclear. In germline, CDR1 is SSHAT, CDR2 FNYEAQ (reference sequence). The CDR3 contains 13 residues. CDR3 region: CASSSDWDNEQFF. The CDR3 bases are TGTGCTAGCAGCTCCGACTGGGACAATGAGCAGTTCTTC.

The genes are TRBV10-3 and TRBJ2-7; maybe TRBD1 (5 bases). With 6 bases removed from V and 6 bases from J, the gap between germline ends came to 12 bases. Looked up from germline, CDR1 is ENHRY and CDR2 is SYGVKD. CDR3 length: 12 amino acids. This CDR3 reads CAIRAGLGEQYF. The CDR3 DNA follows: TGTGCCATCAGGGCAGGGTTGGGCGAGCAGTACTTC.